This T cell receptor (beta chain) was retrieved from a study of cytomegalovirus exposure and HLA in healthy donors. Amplification used 60 Vbeta primers and 13 Jbeta primers. Sequenced by immunoSEQ multiplex PCR; TCRdb stores in-frame clones only, minus some. The sample lists around 130,000 clones, about four fifths seen once, with 0.7% in the top ten. This CDR3 comprises 9 residues. V shed 7 bases and J shed 8 bases, with 8 bases lying between them. The germline V gene has CDR1 SQVTM and CDR2 ANQGSEA. What was sequenced was PBMCs. The chain uses TRBV29-1 and TRBJ1-2; D is unclear. This TCR was recovered from a man between 18 and 35 years old in good health and CMV-seronegative. Here the CDR3 DNA reads TGCAGCGCCACAGAGGGCTACACCTTC. Protein product: CSATEGYTF.